The entry below gives a single T cell receptor beta chain sequence along with its context. What it binds is not known. The germline CDR1 and CDR2 sequences are SEHNR and FQNEAQ (reference sequence). The CDR3 runs 14 residues. V was pared by 6 bases and J by 2 bases, with 1 base of the junction left unmatched. The source of the sample is a study of T cell responses to AZD1222 COVID-19 vaccine. Whole-study results and caveats: CD4 TCRs associated with vaccination spanned spike, dominating at 160-218 and 743-854. Regions left unmutated in variants are reportedly the target of nearly half of spike-specific TCRs.

This table comes from immunoSEQ multiplex PCR, and its TCRdb copy is limited to in-frame clones, with some not included. The sample has around 120,000 clones; under 95% are singletons. The chain joins TRBV7-9 to TRBJ2-6; 7 bases match TRBD1. This receptor was identified in an adult who received the AZD1222 COVID-19 vaccine. The material sequenced was peripheral blood, taken 28 days after the second AZD1222 dose. DNA of the CDR3: TGTGCCAGCAGTACAGGGGCTGGGGCCAACGTCCTGACTTTC. Its translation: CASSTGAGANVLTF.